This TCR beta chain appears in the sequencing data of a study of T cell responses to AZD1222 COVID-19 vaccine. Findings and caveats of the study: Donors in the cohort were predominantly white British and more often female, and clonal diversity was possibly underestimated.

Per germline, CDR1 MDHEN and CDR2 SYDVKM. V was pared by 9 bases and J by 2 bases, with 8 bases between. The CDR3 totals 11 residues. In regard to this clone: Its antigen is still unknown.

Libraries were prepared by immunoSEQ multiplex PCR; TCRdb keeps only in-frame clonotypes and omits some of them. This sample yields fewer than 85,000 clones, of which about 90% are seen a single time; 5.5% to 9% belongs to the top ten. The chain is built from TRBV28 and TRBJ2-7; TRBD2 is a possible D gene (5 bases). The sample here was peripheral blood, taken on day 0 of MenACWY control vaccination. The TCR originated in an adult in good health. CDR3 DNA sequence: TGTGCCAGTGAGGGTCCCTACGAGCAGTACTTC. Protein: CASEGPYEQYF. Variable domain in full (rest from reference TRBV28 and TRBJ2-7): DVKVTQSSRYLVKRTGEKVFLECVQDMDHENMFWYRQDPGLGLRLIYFSYDVKMKEKGDIPEGYSVSREKKERFSLILESASTNQTSMYLCASEGPYEQYFGPGTRLTVT.